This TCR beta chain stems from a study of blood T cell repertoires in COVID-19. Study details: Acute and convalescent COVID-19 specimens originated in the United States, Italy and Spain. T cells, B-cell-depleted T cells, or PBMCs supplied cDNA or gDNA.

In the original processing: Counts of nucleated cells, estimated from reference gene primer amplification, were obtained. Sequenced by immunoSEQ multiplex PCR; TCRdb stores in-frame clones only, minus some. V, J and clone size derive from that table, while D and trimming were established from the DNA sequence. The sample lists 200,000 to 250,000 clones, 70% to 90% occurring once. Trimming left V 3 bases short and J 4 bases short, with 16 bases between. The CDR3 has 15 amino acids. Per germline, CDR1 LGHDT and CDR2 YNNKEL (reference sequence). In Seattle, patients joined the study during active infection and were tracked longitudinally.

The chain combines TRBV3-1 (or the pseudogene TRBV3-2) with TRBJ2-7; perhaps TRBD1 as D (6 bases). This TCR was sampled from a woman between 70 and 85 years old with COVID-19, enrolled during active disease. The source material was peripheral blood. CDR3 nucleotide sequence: TGTGCCAGCAGCCAGGGAAGGGGGAGAGAATACGAGCAGTACTTC. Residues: CASSQGRGREYEQYF.